This is a list of T cell receptor beta chains from one sample in a study of CD8 T cells in ankylosing spondylitis. TCRdb re-called the 5' RACE reads through MiXCR, storing one row per CDR3 protein. This sample carries approximately 350,000 distinct CDR3 sequences, 20% to 25% of them seen once, and the ten largest clones take about 12%. The material sequenced was blood, either unsorted or a sorted T cell fraction (not recorded which). The receptors shown here come from a male donor with ankylosing spondylitis or in good health (not recorded which). CDR3s include the opening cysteine and the closing phenylalanine or tryptophan. D genes are given only for firm matches. Size tells how often a clone was seen (once, few, many) or the class of an expanded clone, and some rows leave it out.

clone_size d_call j_call v_call cdr3_aa cdr3_nt
. TRBD2 TRBJ2-3 TRBV27 CASSPTLAGVFGTQYF TGTGCCAGCAGTCCAACTCTAGCGGGGGTCTTTGGTACGCAGTATTTT
. . TRBJ2-2 TRBV20-1 CSAEDTGGTGELFF TGCAGTGCAGAAGACACAGGCGGGACCGGGGAGCTGTTTTTT
few . TRBJ2-7 TRBV20-1 CSARDYSQGFYGEQYF TGCAGTGCTAGAGATTACAGCCAAGGTTTTTATGGCGAGCAGTACTTC
. . TRBJ2-1 TRBV2 CASSDRLEQFF TGTGCCAGCAGTGACCGACTCGAGCAGTTCTTC
few . TRBJ2-5 TRBV20-1 CSAHILRDIGTQYF TGCAGTGCTCATATCCTCCGGGACATCGGGACCCAGTACTTC
. . TRBJ1-2 TRBV5-1 CASRGLDSAYGYTF TGCGCCAGCAGAGGTTTGGATTCCGCCTATGGCTACACCTTC
few . TRBJ2-7 TRBV11-2 CASSIGRQGRFDEQYF TGTGCCAGCAGCATCGGGAGACAGGGCCGCTTTGACGAGCAGTACTTC
few . TRBJ2-4 TRBV7-8 CASSERLEPDIQYF TGTGCCAGCAGCGAACGACTCGAACCTGACATTCAGTACTTC
. TRBD2 TRBJ2-1 TRBV28 CASSLVSGLAVWEQFF TGTGCCAGCAGTCTAGTCTCGGGACTAGCGGTATGGGAGCAGTTCTTC
. . TRBJ2-7 TRBV4-1 CASSNAGSSYEQYF TGCGCCAGCAGTAACGCGGGGAGCTCCTACGAGCAGTACTTC
. . TRBJ2-1 TRBV4-1 CASSQDLNTYNEQFF TGCGCCAGCAGCCAAGATCTAAACACCTACAATGAGCAGTTCTTC
. . TRBJ2-5 TRBV11-3 CASSLLAPQETQYF TGTGCCAGCAGCTTGCTAGCGCCCCAAGAGACCCAGTACTTC
. . TRBJ2-3 TRBV12-3/TRBV12-4 CASSLKGLTDTQYF TGTGCCAGCAGTTTAAAGGGGTTGACAGATACGCAGTATTTT
. . TRBJ2-7 TRBV20-1 CSAGSSQGESYEQYF TGCAGTGCTGGCTCTTCACAGGGAGAGTCTTACGAGCAGTACTTC
many . TRBJ2-6 TRBV6-4 CASSDSGSGANVLTF TGTGCCAGCAGTGACTCAGGCTCTGGGGCCAACGTCCTGACTTTC
few TRBD2 TRBJ2-3 TRBV11-2 CASSPTSGVADTQYF TGTGCCAGCAGCCCGACTAGCGGGGTCGCAGATACGCAGTATTTT
. . TRBJ2-2 TRBV3-1 CASSQGDLNTGELFF TGTGCCAGCAGCCAAGGAGATTTGAACACCGGGGAGCTGTTTTTT
few . TRBJ1-4 TRBV6-1 CASMSGTNEKLFF TGTGCCAGCATGTCAGGGACAAATGAAAAACTGTTTTTT
few . TRBJ2-7 TRBV6-2/TRBV6-3 CASSPQDNFYEQYF TGTGCCAGCAGTCCTCAAGACAACTTCTACGAGCAGTACTTC
few . TRBJ2-7 TRBV20-1 CSARDRGGEQYF TGCAGTGCTAGAGACAGGGGCGGGGAGCAGTACTTC
few . TRBJ2-2 TRBV13 CASSFEAGELFF TGTGCCAGCAGCTTCGAGGCCGGGGAGCTGTTTTTT
few TRBD1 TRBJ2-5 TRBV6-1 CASSDGTAVYQETQYF TGTGCCAGCAGTGACGGGACAGCTGTGTACCAAGAGACCCAGTACTTC
few TRBD1 TRBJ1-1 TRBV12-3/TRBV12-4 CASVWTGRTEAFF TGTGCCAGCGTTTGGACAGGGCGTACTGAAGCTTTCTTT
. . TRBJ2-7 TRBV15 CATSREIGHHEQYF TGTGCCACCAGCAGAGAAATCGGGCACCACGAGCAGTACTTC
. TRBD2 TRBJ2-5 TRBV20-1 CSARKRGANPQETQYF TGCAGTGCTAGGAAGCGGGGGGCCAATCCCCAAGAGACCCAGTACTTC
. . TRBJ2-7 TRBV27 CASRVQDTYEQYF TGTGCCAGCAGGGTCCAGGATACCTACGAGCAGTACTTC
. . TRBJ2-5 TRBV7-9 CASSLAKLGKETQYF TGTGCCAGCAGCTTAGCGAAACTGGGGAAAGAGACCCAGTACTTC
. . TRBJ2-3 TRBV4-2 CASSQVMGGGTDTQYF TGTGCCAGCAGCCAAGTGATGGGCGGGGGCACAGATACGCAGTATTTT
few . TRBJ1-5 TRBV30 CAWSGDWNQPQHF TGTGCCTGGAGCGGAGATTGGAATCAGCCCCAGCATTTT
few . TRBJ2-7 TRBV3-1 CASSQADSYEQYF TGTGCCAGCAGCCAGGCCGACAGCTACGAGCAGTACTTC
. TRBD2 TRBJ2-7 TRBV12-3/TRBV12-4 CASSLGGEIGYEQYF TGTGCCAGCAGTTTGGGGGGGGAGATTGGATACGAGCAGTACTTC
. TRBD1 TRBJ2-7 TRBV3-1 CASSQPGQLGDEQYF TGTGCCAGCAGCCAACCGGGACAGCTAGGAGACGAGCAGTACTTC
few TRBD1 TRBJ2-1 TRBV7-3 CASSLGTGEGNEQFF TGTGCCAGCAGCTTAGGGACAGGGGAGGGCAATGAGCAGTTCTTC
. . TRBJ2-7 TRBV5-1 CASSLEGLAGSYEQYF TGCGCCAGCAGCTTGGAAGGCCTCGCAGGGAGCTACGAGCAGTACTTC
. TRBD2 TRBJ2-7 TRBV7-3 CASSPPGGTEQYF TGTGCCAGCAGCCCCCCGGGGGGAACCGAGCAGTACTTC
few . TRBJ2-5 TRBV5-1 CASSSRDFHQETQYF TGCGCCAGCAGCTCCCGGGACTTCCACCAAGAGACCCAGTACTTC
once . TRBJ2-3 TRBV28 CASRTRRLVGDTQYF TGTGCCAGCAGGACCCGCCGGCTAGTTGGAGATACGCAGTATTTT
. . TRBJ1-2 TRBV29-1 CSVEEADIGYTF TGCAGCGTTGAAGAGGCAGACATCGGCTACACCTTC
. TRBD1 TRBJ2-1 TRBV28 CASTLRDRAYNEQFF TGTGCCAGCACCCTCCGGGACAGGGCCTACAATGAGCAGTTCTTC
. . TRBJ2-5 TRBV28 CASSTDGPRFQETQYF TGTGCCAGCAGTACGGACGGTCCCCGATTCCAAGAGACCCAGTACTTC
. . TRBJ2-3 TRBV10-2 CAGLRDKFADTQYF TGCGCCGGCCTCCGGGACAAGTTTGCAGATACGCAGTATTTT
few . TRBJ1-4 TRBV5-5 CASSAGQATNEKLFF TGTGCCAGCAGCGCGGGACAAGCAACTAATGAAAAACTGTTTTTT
few TRBD1 TRBJ2-7 TRBV7-6 CASSSDRDDYEQYF TGTGCCAGCAGCTCAGACAGGGATGACTACGAGCAGTACTTC
. TRBD1 TRBJ2-2 TRBV15 CATSKGQEAIAGELFF TGTGCCACCAGCAAGGGACAGGAAGCAATCGCCGGGGAGCTGTTTTTT
. . TRBJ2-3 TRBV6-1 CASSLSPWVTDTQYF TGTGCCAGCAGCCTCTCCCCCTGGGTCACAGATACGCAGTATTTT
. TRBD2 TRBJ2-1 TRBV15 CATSRGTSGGAIDEQFF TGTGCCACCAGCAGAGGGACTAGCGGGGGGGCCATTGATGAGCAGTTCTTC
. . TRBJ1-1 TRBV29-1 CSVITVNTEAFF TGCAGCGTTATAACCGTCAACACTGAAGCTTTCTTT
. . TRBJ2-2 TRBV25-1 CASSVGQTAGELFF TGTGCCAGCAGTGTCGGACAGACCGCCGGGGAGCTGTTTTTT
few . TRBJ1-5 TRBV12-3/TRBV12-4 CASSAPGPNQPQHF TGTGCCAGCAGTGCGCCGGGGCCTAATCAGCCCCAGCATTTT
. . TRBJ2-7 TRBV6-1 CASSPVVATYEQYF TGTGCCAGCAGTCCCGTGGTTGCCACCTACGAGCAGTACTTC